This T cell receptor (beta chain) was identified during a study of T-cell memory formation after mild COVID-19. Study-wide points: CD4+ contracting clones lay mainly in CM and EM, CD8+ ones in EMRA. Clones that contracted from day 15 to 85 had balanced CD4/CD8; later expanders were CD4+ biased. Pre-infection memory already had some responding clones, implying cross-reactive memory joined.

This clonotype appeared a few times. Antigen unknown. This CDR3 is 13 amino acids long. With 6 bases removed from V and 1 base from J, the gap between germline ends came to 10 bases. CDR1 ENHRY and CDR2 SYGVKD come from the germline V gene. TCR alpha and TCR beta cDNA libraries carrying sample barcodes and UMIs were produced by 5'RACE using constant-segment primers. TCRdb used MiXCR to reprocess the 5' RACE reads, holding one entry per CDR3 protein. The table includes more than 85,000 distinct CDR3 sequences, 11% detected once. What was sequenced was PBMCs or a T cell subset sorted from them (not recorded which). J is TRBJ2-7 and V is TRBV10-3, with D tentatively TRBD2 (6 bases). This TCR derives from a man aged 18 to 30 who had mild COVID-19 (a few samples of this study predate the infection). Cell type and time point are not known. In DNA form, the CDR3 reads TGTGCCATCAGCTCCGGGACTTCCTACGAGCAGTACGTC. Translating gives CAISSGTSYEQYV.